These 2 T cell receptor beta chains originate from one sample sequenced in a study of blood T cell repertoires in COVID-19. Libraries were prepared by immunoSEQ multiplex PCR; TCRdb keeps only in-frame clonotypes and omits some of them. The sample carries some 150,000 clones, more than 65% recorded once. Sequencing used peripheral blood. Source of these receptors: a woman between 50 and 59 years old with acute or convalescent COVID-19.

The chain couples TRBV18 to TRBJ1-1; no clear D. Germline CDR1 and CDR2: KGHSH and LQKENI. Between the trimmed V and J ends, which lost 2 bases and 1 base, there was a span of 8 bases. There are 14 residues in the CDR3. The CDR3 bases are TGTGCCAGCTCACCATCCACAAAGAACACTGAAGCTTTCTTT. Its translation: CASSPSTKNTEAFF.

The genes are TRBV6-6 and TRBJ1-6; tentatively, D is TRBD1 (5 bases). CDR1 and CDR2 from the germline V gene are MNHNY and SVGAGI (reference sequence). The CDR3 runs 15 residues. The V end was cut by 7 bases, the J end by 0 bases, with 10 bases between. CDR3 region: CASIPDSSYNSPLHF. The CDR3 bases are TGTGCCAGCATTCCAGACAGCTCCTATAATTCACCCCTCCACTTT.